The subject of this entry is one T cell receptor (beta chain). This entry belongs to a study of blood T cells in healthy people across ages. This CDR3 comprises 16 residues. V lost 0 bases, J lost 2 bases, and 14 bases lay in between. Looked up from germline, CDR1 is MNHEY and CDR2 is SVGAGI. Next came a second PCR, run for about 6 to 12 cycles, which used a sample-barcoded 5' primer along with a J-beta primer mix. TCRdb re-called the 5' RACE reads through MiXCR, storing one row per CDR3 protein. Among 1.5 million to 2 million distinct CDR3 sequences listed, over 25% were seen once. The sample comprised blood. The sequence was obtained from a woman under 40 in good health. The chain combines TRBV6-5 with TRBJ2-7; D gene ambiguous. DNA for the CDR3: TGTGCCAGCAGTTACTCCAGGACGAGCGCGACCTACGAGCAGTACTTC. This sequence encodes CASSYSRTSATYEQYF.